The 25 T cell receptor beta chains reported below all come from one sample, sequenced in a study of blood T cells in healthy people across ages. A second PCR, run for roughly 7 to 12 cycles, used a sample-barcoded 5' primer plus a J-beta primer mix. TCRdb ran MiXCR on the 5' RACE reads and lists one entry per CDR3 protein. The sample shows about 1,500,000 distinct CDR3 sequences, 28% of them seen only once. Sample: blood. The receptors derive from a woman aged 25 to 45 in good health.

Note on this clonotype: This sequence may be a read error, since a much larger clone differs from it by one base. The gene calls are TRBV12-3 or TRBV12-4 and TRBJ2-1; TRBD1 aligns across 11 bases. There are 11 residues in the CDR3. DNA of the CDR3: TGTGCCAGCGGGACAGGGGGAGAGCAGTGCTTC. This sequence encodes CASGTGGEQCF.

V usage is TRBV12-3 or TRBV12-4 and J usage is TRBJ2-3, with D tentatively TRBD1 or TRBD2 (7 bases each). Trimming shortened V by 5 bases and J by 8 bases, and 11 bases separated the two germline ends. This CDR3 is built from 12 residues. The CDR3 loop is CASSVRGGTQYF. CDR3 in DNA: TGTGCCAGCAGTGTCAGGGGGGGTACGCAGTATTTT.

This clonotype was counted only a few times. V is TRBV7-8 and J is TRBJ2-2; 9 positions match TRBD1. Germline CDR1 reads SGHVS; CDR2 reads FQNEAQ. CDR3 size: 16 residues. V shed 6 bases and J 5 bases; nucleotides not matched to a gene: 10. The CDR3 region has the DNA TGTGCCAGCAGACGACCGGGACAGGGAAGTACCGGGGAGCTGTTTTTT. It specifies CASRRPGQGSTGELFF.

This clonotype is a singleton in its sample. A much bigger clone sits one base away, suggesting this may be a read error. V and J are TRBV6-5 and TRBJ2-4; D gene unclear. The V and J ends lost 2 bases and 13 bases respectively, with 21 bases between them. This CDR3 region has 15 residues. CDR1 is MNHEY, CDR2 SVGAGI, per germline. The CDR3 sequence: CASSYRTSSYNEQYF. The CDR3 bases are TGTGCCAGCAGTTACAGGACCAGCTCCTACAATGAGCAGTACTTC.

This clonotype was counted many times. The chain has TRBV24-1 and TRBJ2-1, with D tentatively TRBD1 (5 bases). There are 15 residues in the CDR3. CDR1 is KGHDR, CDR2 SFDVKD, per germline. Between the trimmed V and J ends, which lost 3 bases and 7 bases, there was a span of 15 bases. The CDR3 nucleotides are TGTGCCACCAGTGATAACAGGAATCCTTCTAATGAGCAGTTCTTC. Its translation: CATSDNRNPSNEQFF.

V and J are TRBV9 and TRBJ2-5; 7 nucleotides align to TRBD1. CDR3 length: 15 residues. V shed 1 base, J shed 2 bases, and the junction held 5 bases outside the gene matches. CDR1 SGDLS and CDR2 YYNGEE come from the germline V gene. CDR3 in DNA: TGTGCCAGCAGCGTAAATCCAGGGGGACAAGAGACCCAGTACTTC. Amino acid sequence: CASSVNPGGQETQYF.

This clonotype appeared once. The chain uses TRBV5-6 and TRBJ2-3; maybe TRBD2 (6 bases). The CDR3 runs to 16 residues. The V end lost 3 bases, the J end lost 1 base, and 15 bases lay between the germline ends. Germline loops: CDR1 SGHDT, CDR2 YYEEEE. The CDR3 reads CASSYLEGWRTDTQYF. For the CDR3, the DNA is TGTGCCAGCAGCTACTTGGAGGGGTGGCGCACAGATACGCAGTATTTT.

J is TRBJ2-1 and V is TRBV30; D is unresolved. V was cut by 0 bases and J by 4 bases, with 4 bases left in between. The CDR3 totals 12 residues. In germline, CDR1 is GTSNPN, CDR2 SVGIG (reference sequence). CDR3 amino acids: CAWSVKYNEQFF. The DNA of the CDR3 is TGTGCCTGGAGTGTTAAATACAATGAGCAGTTCTTC.

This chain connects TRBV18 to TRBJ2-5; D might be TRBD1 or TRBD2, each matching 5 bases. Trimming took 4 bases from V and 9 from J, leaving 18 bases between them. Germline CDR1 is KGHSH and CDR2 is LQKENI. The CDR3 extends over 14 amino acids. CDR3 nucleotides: TGTGCCAGCTCACTCACCGGGACCTCATCGGCCCAGTACTTC. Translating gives CASSLTGTSSAQYF.

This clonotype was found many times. For the CDR3, the DNA is TGCGCCAGCAGCTTGGTTGGGGCTGGGGCCAACGTCCTGACTTTC. It is translated as CASSLVGAGANVLTF. This chain connects TRBV5-1 to TRBJ2-6; D is unresolved. The CDR3 runs to 15 residues. The germline gives CDR1 SGHRS, CDR2 YFSETQ. Trimming took 0 bases from V and 2 from J, leaving 6 bases between them.

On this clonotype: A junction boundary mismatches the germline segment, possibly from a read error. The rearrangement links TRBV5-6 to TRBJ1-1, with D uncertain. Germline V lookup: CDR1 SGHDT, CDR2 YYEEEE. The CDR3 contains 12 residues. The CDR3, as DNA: TGTGCCAGCAACTTGGTGGACACTGAAGCTTTCTTT. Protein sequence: CASNLVDTEAFF.

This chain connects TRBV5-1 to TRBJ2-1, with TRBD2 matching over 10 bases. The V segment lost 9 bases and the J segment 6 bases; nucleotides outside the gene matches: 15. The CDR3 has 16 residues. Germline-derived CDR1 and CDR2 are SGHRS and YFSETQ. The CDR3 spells CANSSTSGVSLNEQFF. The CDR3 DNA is TGCGCCAACTCTTCTACTAGCGGGGTATCCCTCAATGAGCAGTTCTTC. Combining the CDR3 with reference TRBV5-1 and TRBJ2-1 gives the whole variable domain KAGVTQTPRYLIKTRGQQVTLSCSPISGHRSVSWYQQTPGQGLQFLFEYFSETQRNKGNFPGRFSGRQFSNSRSEMNVSTLELGDSALYLCANSSTSGVSLNEQFFGPGTRLTVL.

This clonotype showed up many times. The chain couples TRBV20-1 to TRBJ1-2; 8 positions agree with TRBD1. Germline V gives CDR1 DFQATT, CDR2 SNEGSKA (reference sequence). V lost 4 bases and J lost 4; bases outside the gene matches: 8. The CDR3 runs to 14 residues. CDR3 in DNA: TGCAGTGCTAAGCCAGGGACAGGCGTCTATGGCTACACCTTC. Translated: CSAKPGTGVYGYTF.

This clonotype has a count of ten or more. The CDR3 loop is CASSGLNQPQHF. DNA for the CDR3: TGTGCCAGCAGCGGGCTGAATCAGCCCCAGCATTTT. This rearrangement joins TRBV12-3 or TRBV12-4 to TRBJ1-5; no clear D. The CDR3 extends over 12 amino acids. Trimming stripped 6 bases from V and 4 bases from J, with 7 bases between.

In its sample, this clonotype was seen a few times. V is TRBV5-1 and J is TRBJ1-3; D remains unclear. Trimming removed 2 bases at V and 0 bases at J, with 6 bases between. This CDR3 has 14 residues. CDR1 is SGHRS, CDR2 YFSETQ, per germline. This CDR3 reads CASSFEGSGNTIYF. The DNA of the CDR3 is TGCGCCAGCAGCTTCGAAGGCTCTGGAAACACCATATATTTT.

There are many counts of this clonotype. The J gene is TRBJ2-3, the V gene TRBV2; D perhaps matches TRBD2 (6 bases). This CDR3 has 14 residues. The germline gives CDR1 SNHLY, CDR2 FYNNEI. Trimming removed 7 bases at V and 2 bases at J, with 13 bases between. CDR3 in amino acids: CASTTRTYTDTQYF. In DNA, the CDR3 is TGTGCCAGCACGACTAGAACCTACACAGATACGCAGTATTTT.

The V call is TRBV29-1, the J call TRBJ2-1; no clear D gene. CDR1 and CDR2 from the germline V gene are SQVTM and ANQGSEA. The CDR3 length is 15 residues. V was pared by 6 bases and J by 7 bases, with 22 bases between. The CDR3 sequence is CSVALVTGRGNEQFF. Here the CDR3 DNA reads TGCAGCGTCGCCTTGGTAACGGGTAGAGGTAATGAGCAGTTCTTC.

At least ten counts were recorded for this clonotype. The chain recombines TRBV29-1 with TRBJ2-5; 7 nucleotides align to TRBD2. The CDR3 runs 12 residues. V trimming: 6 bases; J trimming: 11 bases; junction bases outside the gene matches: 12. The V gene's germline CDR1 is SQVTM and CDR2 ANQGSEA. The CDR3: CSVVGLAGEQYF. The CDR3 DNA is TGCAGCGTGGTGGGTCTCGCGGGGGAGCAGTACTTC.

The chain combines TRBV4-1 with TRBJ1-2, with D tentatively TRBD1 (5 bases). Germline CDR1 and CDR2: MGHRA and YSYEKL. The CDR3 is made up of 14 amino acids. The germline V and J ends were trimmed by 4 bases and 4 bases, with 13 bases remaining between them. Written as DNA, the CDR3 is TGCGCCAGCAGCCCCCTCGGGGGGAGCTATGGCTACACCTTC. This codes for CASSPLGGSYGYTF.

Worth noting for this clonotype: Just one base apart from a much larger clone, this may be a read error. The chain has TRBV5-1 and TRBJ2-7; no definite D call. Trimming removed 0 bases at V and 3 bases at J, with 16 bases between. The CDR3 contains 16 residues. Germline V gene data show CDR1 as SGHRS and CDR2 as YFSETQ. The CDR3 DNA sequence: TGCGCCAGCAGCTTGGGTGACGGTACTTCTTACTACGAGCAGTACTTC. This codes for CASSLGDGTSYYEQYF.

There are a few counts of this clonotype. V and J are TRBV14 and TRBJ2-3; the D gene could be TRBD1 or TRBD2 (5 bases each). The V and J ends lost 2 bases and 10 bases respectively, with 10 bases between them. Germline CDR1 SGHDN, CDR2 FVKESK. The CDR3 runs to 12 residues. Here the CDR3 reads CASSQQLGAQYF. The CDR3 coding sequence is TGTGCCAGCAGCCAACAACTAGGGGCGCAGTATTTT.

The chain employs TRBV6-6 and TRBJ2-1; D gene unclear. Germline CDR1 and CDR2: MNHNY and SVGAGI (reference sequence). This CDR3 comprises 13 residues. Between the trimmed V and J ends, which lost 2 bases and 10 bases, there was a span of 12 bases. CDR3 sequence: CASSYVSNGEQFF. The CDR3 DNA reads TGTGCCAGCAGTTACGTCAGCAACGGCGAGCAGTTCTTC.

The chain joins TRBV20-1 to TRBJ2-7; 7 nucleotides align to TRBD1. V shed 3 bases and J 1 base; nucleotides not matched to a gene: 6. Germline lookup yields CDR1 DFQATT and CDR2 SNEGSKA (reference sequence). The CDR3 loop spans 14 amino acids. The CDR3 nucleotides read TGCAGTGCTAGGTCCGGGACAGAGTCCTACGAGCAGTACTTC. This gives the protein CSARSGTESYEQYF.

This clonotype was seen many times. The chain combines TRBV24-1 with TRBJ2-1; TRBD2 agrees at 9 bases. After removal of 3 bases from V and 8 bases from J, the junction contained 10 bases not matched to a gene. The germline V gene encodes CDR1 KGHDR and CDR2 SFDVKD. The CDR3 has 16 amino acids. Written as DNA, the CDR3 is TGTGCCACCAGTGATAACCGGCGGGAGGGCTCGGATGAGCAGTTCTTC. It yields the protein CATSDNRREGSDEQFF.

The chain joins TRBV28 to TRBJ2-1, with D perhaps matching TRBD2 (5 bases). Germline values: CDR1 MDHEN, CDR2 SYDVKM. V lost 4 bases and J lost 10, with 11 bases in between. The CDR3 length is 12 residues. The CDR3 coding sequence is TGTGCCAGCAGTTCGAGGGCCCGGGAGCAGTTCTTC. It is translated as CASSSRAREQFF.